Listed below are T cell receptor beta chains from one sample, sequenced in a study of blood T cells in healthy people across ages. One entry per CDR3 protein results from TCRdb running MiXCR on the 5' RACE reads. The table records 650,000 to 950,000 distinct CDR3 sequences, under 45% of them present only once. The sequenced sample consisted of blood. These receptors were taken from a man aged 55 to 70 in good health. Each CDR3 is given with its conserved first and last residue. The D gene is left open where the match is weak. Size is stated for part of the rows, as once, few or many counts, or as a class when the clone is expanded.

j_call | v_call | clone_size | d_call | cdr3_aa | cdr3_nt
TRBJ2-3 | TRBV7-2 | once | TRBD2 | CASSAMTSTGTQYF | TGTGCCAGCAGCGCGATGACTAGCACGGGTACGCAGTATTTT
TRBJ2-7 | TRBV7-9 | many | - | CASSLDVDVARGSSYEQYF | TGTGCCAGCAGCTTAGACGTGGATGTGGCCAGGGGAAGCTCCTACGAGCAGTACTTC
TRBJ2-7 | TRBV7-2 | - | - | CASSLGPLQSSYEQYF | TGTGCCAGCAGCTTAGGCCCCCTACAGAGCTCCTACGAGCAGTACTTC
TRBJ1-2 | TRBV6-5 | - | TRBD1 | CASSYSYRQGHPKGGYTF | TGTGCCAGCAGTTACTCGTACCGACAGGGGCACCCTAAGGGTGGCTACACCTTC
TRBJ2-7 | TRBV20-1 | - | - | CSAVKPGPYEQYF | TGCAGTGCCGTAAAACCAGGGCCCTACGAGCAGTACTTC
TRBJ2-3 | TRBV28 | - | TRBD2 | CASRPTGTSGGTSTDTQYF | TGTGCCAGCAGACCGACCGGGACTAGCGGGGGTACTAGCACAGATACGCAGTATTTT
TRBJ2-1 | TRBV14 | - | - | CASSQNCNEQFF | TGTGCCAGCAGCCAAAACTGCAATGAGCAGTTCTTC
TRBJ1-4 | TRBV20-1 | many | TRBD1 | CSAGQGFRTNEKLFF | TGCAGTGCTGGACAGGGATTTAGGACTAATGAAAAACTGTTTTTT
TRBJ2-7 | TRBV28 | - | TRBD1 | CASRRQGPQWSYEQYF | TGTGCCAGCAGAAGACAGGGGCCGCAGTGGTCCTACGAGCAGTACTTC
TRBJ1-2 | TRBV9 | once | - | CASSDRDGYSSAPIYGYTF | TGTGCCAGCAGCGACCGGGACGGCTACTCTAGCGCGCCGATCTATGGCTACACCTTC
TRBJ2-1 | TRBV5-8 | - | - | CAGSLVSGSLSSNEQFF | TGTGCCGGCAGCTTGGTGTCCGGGTCCCTTTCCTCCAATGAGCAGTTCTTC
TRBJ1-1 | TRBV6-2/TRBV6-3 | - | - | CASKGTELRNTEAFF | TGTGCCAGCAAGGGGACGGAGTTAAGGAACACTGAAGCTTTCTTT
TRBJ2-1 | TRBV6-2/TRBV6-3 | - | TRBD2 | CASSYLAGYEQFF | TGTGCCAGCAGTTACCTAGCGGGGTATGAGCAGTTCTTC
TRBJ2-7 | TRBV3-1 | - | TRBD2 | CASSGGGGVYEQYF | TGTGCCAGCAGCGGAGGCGGGGGGGTCTACGAGCAGTACTTC
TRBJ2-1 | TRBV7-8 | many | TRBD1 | CASSLTQGADEQFF | TGTGCCAGCAGCTTAACCCAGGGGGCTGATGAGCAGTTCTTC
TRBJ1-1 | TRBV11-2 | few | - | CASSTTAGGTEAFF | TGTGCCAGCAGCACGACCGCGGGCGGGACTGAAGCTTTCTTT
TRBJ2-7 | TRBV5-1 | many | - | CASSFGPGEQYF | TGCGCCAGCAGCTTCGGCCCGGGTGAGCAGTACTTC
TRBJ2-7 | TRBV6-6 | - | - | CASSYFTAGNSYEQYF | TGTGCCAGCAGTTACTTCACGGCAGGCAACTCCTACGAGCAGTACTTC
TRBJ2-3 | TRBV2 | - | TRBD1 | CASSPTGQGSDTQYF | TGTGCCAGCAGCCCCACGGGACAGGGGTCAGATACGCAGTATTTT
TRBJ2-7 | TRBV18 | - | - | CASSPPDLYEQYF | TGTGCCAGCTCACCACCGGACCTCTACGAGCAGTACTTC
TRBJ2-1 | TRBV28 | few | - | CASRALDPRSYNEQFF | TGTGCCAGCAGAGCCCTGGACCCTCGCTCCTACAATGAGCAGTTCTTC
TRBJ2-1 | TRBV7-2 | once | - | CASSLKGSYNERFF | TGTGCCAGCAGCTTAAAGGGGTCCTACAATGAGCGGTTCTTC
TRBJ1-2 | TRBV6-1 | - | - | CASSEKGIVDGYTF | TGTGCCAGCAGTGAAAAGGGGATCGTGGACGGCTACACCTTC
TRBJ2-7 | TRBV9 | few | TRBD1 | CASGTGRGPYEQYF | TGTGCCAGTGGGACGGGCAGGGGGCCCTACGAGCAGTACTTC
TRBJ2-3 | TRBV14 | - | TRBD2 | CASSQDMLAGLGTQYF | TGTGCCAGCAGCCAAGATATGCTCGCAGGACTAGGTACGCAGTATTTT
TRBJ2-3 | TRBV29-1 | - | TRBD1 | CSVEGGPGQGASTDTQYF | TGCAGCGTTGAAGGGGGCCCGGGTCAGGGGGCATCAACAGATACGCAGTATTTT
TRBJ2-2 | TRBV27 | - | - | CASSLWGNTGELFF | TGTGCCAGCAGTTTGTGGGGGAATACCGGGGAGCTGTTTTTT
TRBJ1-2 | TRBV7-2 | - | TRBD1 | CASNLQGANYGYTF | TGTGCCAGCAACCTACAGGGGGCGAACTATGGCTACACCTTC
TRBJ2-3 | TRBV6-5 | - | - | CASSYSFTDTQYF | TGTGCCAGCAGTTACTCGTTCACAGATACGCAGTATTTT
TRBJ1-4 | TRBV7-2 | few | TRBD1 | CASSLEFNRGNEKLFF | TGTGCCAGCAGCTTAGAATTTAACAGGGGTAATGAAAAACTGTTTTTT
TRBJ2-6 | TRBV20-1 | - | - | CSARRDNAPGGANVLTF | TGCAGTGCTAGGCGGGACAACGCCCCGGGAGGGGCCAACGTCCTGACTTTC
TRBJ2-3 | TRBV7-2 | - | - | CASSLPETAPFTDTQYF | TGTGCCAGCAGCTTACCTGAGACAGCTCCTTTCACAGATACGCAGTATTTT
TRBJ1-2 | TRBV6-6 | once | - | CASSFPQGNYGYTF | TGTGCCAGCAGTTTCCCCCAGGGGAACTATGGCTACACCTTC
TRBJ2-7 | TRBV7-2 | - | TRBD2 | CASSTSGGYYYEQYF | TGTGCCAGCAGCACTAGCGGGGGGTATTACTACGAGCAGTACTTC
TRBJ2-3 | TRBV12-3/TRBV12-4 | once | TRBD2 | CASSPGLAGITDTQYF | TGTGCCAGCAGTCCCGGACTAGCGGGGATCACAGATACGCAGTATTTT
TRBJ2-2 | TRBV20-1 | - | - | CSALGPLGTGELFF | TGCAGTGCTCTGGGGCCCCTGGGCACCGGGGAGCTGTTTTTT
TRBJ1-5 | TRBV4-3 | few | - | CASSQDRFQPQHF | TGCGCCAGCAGCCAAGATCGGTTTCAGCCCCAGCATTTT
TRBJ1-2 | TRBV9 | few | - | CASRKNSGNYGYTF | TGTGCCAGCAGGAAAAACAGCGGAAACTATGGCTACACCTTC
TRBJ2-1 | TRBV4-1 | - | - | CASSRGNRARTDNEQFF | TGCGCCAGCAGCCGGGGCAATAGGGCGAGGACCGACAATGAGCAGTTCTTC
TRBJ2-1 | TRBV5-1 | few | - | CASSTPTASNEQFF | TGCGCCAGCAGCACCCCGACAGCTAGCAATGAGCAGTTCTTC
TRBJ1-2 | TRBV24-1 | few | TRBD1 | CATSTGAGYGYTF | TGTGCCACCAGTACAGGGGCCGGCTATGGCTACACCTTC
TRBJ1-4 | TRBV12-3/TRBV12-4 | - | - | CASSSTGTVEKLFF | TGTGCCAGCAGTTCTACAGGGACTGTTGAAAAACTGTTTTTT
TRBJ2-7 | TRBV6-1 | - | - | CASSESFGAYIDEQYF | TGTGCCAGCAGCGAATCGTTCGGGGCTTATATCGACGAGCAGTACTTC
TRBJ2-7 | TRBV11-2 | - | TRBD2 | CASSWAQGLAGSYEQYF | TGTGCCAGCAGCTGGGCGCAGGGACTAGCGGGGTCCTACGAGCAGTACTTC
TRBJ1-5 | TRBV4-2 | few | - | CASSQELNQPQHF | TGTGCCAGCAGCCAAGAGTTGAATCAGCCCCAGCATTTT
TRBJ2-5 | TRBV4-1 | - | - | CASSQDLGAGETQYF | TGCGCCAGCAGCCAAGATCTCGGGGCAGGAGAGACCCAGTACTTC
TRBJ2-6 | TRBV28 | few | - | CASRARTLLSGANVLTF | TGTGCCAGCAGGGCTCGGACCCTTCTATCTGGGGCCAACGTCCTGACTTTC